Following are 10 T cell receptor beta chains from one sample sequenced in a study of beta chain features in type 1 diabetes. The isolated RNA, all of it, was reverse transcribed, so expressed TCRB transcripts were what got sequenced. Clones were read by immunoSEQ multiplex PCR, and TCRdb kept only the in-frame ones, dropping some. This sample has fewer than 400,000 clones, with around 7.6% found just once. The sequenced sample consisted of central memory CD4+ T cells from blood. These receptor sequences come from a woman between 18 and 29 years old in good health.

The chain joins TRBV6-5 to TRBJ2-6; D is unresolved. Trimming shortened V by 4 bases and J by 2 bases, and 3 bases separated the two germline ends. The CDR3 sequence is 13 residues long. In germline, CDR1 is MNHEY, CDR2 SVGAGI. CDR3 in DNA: TGTGCCAGCAGTTTTACTGGGGCCAACGTCCTGACTTTC. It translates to CASSFTGANVLTF.

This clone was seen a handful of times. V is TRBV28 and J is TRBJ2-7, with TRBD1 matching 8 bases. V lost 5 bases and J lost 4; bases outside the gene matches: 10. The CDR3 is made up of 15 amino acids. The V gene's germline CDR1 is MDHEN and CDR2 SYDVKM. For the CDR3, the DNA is TGTGCCAGCAGTAAGACCGGGACAGGTGATTACGAGCAGTACTTC. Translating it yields CASSKTGTGDYEQYF. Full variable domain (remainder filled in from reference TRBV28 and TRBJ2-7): DVKVTQSSRYLVKRTGEKVFLECVQDMDHENMFWYRQDPGLGLRLIYFSYDVKMKEKGDIPEGYSVSREKKERFSLILESASTNQTSMYLCASSKTGTGDYEQYFGPGTRLTVT.

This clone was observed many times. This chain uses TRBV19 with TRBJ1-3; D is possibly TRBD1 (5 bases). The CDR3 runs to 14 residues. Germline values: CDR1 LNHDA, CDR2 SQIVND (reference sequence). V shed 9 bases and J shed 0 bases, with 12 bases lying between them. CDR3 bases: TGTGCCAGCGTCGAAGGACACTCTGGAAACACCATATATTTT. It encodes CASVEGHSGNTIYF.

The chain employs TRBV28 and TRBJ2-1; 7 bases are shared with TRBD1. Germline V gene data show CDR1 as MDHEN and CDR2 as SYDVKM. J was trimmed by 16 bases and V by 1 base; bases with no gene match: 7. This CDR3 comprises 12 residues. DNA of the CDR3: TGTGCCAGCAGTTTATTATCGACAGGGTATTTCTTC. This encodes CASSLLSTGYFF.

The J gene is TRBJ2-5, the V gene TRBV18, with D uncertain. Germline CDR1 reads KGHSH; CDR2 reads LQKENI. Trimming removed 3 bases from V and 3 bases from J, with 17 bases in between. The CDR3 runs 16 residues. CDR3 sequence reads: CASSPFRAPGEETQYF. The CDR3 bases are TGTGCCAGCTCACCGTTCAGAGCGCCAGGAGAAGAGACCCAGTACTTC. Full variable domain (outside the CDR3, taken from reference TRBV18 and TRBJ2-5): NAGVMQNPRHLVRRRGQEARLRCSPMKGHSHVYWYRQLPEEGLKFMVYLQKENIIDESGMPKERFSAEFPKEGPSILRIQQVVRGDSAAYFCASSPFRAPGEETQYFGPGTRLLVL.

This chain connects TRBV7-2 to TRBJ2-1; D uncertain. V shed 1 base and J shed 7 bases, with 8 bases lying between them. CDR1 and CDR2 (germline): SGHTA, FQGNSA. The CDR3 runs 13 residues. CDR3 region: CASSLGQLNEQFF. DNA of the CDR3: TGTGCCAGCAGCTTAGGTCAGCTTAATGAGCAGTTCTTC. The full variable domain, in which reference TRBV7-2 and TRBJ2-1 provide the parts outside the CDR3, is GAGVSQSPSNKVTEKGKDVELRCDPISGHTALYWYRQSLGQGLEFLIYFQGNSAPDKSGLPSDRFSAERTGGSVSTLTIQRTQQEDSAVYLCASSLGQLNEQFFGPGTRLTVL.

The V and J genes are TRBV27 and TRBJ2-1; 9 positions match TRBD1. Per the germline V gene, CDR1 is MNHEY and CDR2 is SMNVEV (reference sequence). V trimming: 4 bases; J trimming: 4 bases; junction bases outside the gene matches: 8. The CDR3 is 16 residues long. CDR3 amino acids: CASSSGWGTGYNEQFF. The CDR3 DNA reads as TGTGCCAGCAGTTCAGGGTGGGGGACAGGGTACAATGAGCAGTTCTTC.

In DNA form, the CDR3 reads TGTGCCAGCAGTTTACGGGATTTTCAAGAGACCCAGTACTTC. Translated, it gives CASSLRDFQETQYF. The chain is built from TRBV28 and TRBJ2-5, with a weak D call TRBD2 (5 bases). The V end lost 2 bases, the J end lost 2 bases, and 9 bases lay between the germline ends. Germline CDR1 is MDHEN and CDR2 is SYDVKM. The CDR3 covers 14 residues.

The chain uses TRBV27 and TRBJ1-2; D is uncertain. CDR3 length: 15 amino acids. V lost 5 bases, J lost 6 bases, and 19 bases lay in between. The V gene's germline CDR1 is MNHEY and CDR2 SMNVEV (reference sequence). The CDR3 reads CASSAQPGRFDGYTF. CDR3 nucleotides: TGTGCCAGCAGTGCCCAACCCGGACGGTTCGATGGCTACACCTTC.

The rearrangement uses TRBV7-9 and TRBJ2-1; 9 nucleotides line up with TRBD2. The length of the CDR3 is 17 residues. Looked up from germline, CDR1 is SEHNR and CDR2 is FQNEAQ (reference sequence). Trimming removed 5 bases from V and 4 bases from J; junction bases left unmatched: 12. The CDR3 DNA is TGTGCCAGCAGCCCGACGACCCGCGGGAGGGTTTACAATGAGCAGTTCTTC. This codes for CASSPTTRGRVYNEQFF.